One and the same sample provided the 21 T cell receptor beta chains below, sequenced in a study of cytomegalovirus exposure and HLA in healthy donors. Vbeta (60) and Jbeta (13) primers were used in the PCR. TCRdb keeps only in-frame clones here, not all; method: immunoSEQ multiplex PCR. The sample has 200,000 to 250,000 clones, about four fifths seen once. The sequenced sample was PBMCs. The receptors originated from a woman in her forties or fifties in good health and CMV-seropositive.

The chain combines TRBV28 with TRBJ2-7, with D tentatively TRBD2 (6 bases). This CDR3 has 14 residues. The V end lost 5 bases, the J end lost 2 bases, and 13 bases lay between the germline ends. Germline values: CDR1 MDHEN, CDR2 SYDVKM. The CDR3 DNA follows: TGTGCCAGCAGTCCCCGGGACTTAGCCTACGAGCAGTACTTC. Residues: CASSPRDLAYEQYF.

This sequence joins TRBV7-2 and TRBJ2-7; 8 bases match TRBD2. V trimming: 2 bases; J trimming: 4 bases; junction bases outside the gene matches: 4. The CDR3 has 14 amino acids. Germline-derived CDR1 and CDR2 are SGHTA and FQGNSA. The CDR3 loop reads CASSLTGGAYEQYF. DNA for the CDR3: TGTGCCAGCAGCTTAACCGGGGGGGCGTACGAGCAGTACTTC.

V is TRBV5-4 and J is TRBJ2-3; 15 nucleotides match TRBD2. The CDR3 runs 17 residues. The V and J ends lost 3 bases and 5 bases, in that order; junction bases with no gene match: 7. Germline V gives CDR1 SGHNT, CDR2 YYREEE (reference sequence). The CDR3 region has the DNA TGTGCCAGCAGCTCCGGGACTAGCGGGGGGTGGGGAGATACGCAGTATTTT. Its translation: CASSSGTSGGWGDTQYF.

The chain couples TRBV5-1 to TRBJ2-1; D is possibly TRBD1 (5 bases). CDR3 length: 18 amino acids. Germline lookup yields CDR1 SGHRS and CDR2 YFSETQ. V was clipped by 4 bases and J by 2 bases, with 22 bases between them. CDR3 DNA: TGCGCCAGCAGCCCCACCCCGGCTCCTCCAGGGACCTACAATGAGCAGTTCTTC. This codes for CASSPTPAPPGTYNEQFF. The full variable domain, its missing parts supplied by reference TRBV5-1 and TRBJ2-1, is KAGVTQTPRYLIKTRGQQVTLSCSPISGHRSVSWYQQTPGQGLQFLFEYFSETQRNKGNFPGRFSGRQFSNSRSEMNVSTLELGDSALYLCASSPTPAPPGTYNEQFFGPGTRLTVL.

The chain joins TRBV5-4 to TRBJ1-1, with D perhaps matching TRBD1 (6 bases). The CDR3 loop spans 14 amino acids. The germline gives CDR1 SGHNT, CDR2 YYREEE (reference sequence). V lost 0 bases, J lost 2 bases, and 8 bases lay in between. The CDR3 sequence: CASSLGQANTEAFF. CDR3 sequence (DNA): TGTGCCAGCAGCTTGGGACAGGCCAACACTGAAGCTTTCTTT.

The genes are TRBV6-1 and TRBJ1-1, with D possibly matching TRBD1 (6 bases). Germline CDR1 and CDR2: MNHNS and SASEGT. The ends were cut back, 6 bases at V and 11 bases at J, with 16 bases in the middle. This CDR3 is built from 12 residues. Here the CDR3 DNA reads TGTGCCAGCAGCCAACAGGGCAAGGCGGCTTTCTTT. Residues: CASSQQGKAAFF.

V gene TRBV5-5 combines with J gene TRBJ1-6; perhaps TRBD1 as D (5 bases). Germline V gene data show CDR1 as SGHKS and CDR2 as YYEKEE (reference sequence). CDR3 length: 15 amino acids. Trimming shortened V by 3 bases and J by 15 bases, and 22 bases separated the two germline ends. CDR3 amino acids: CASSSLWGEGVSLHF. CDR3 sequence (DNA): TGTGCCAGCAGCTCCTTGTGGGGGGAAGGGGTCAGCCTCCACTTT. The full variable domain, rest sourced from reference TRBV5-5 and TRBJ1-6, is DAGVTQSPTHLIKTRGQQVTLRCSPISGHKSVSWYQQVLGQGPQFIFQYYEKEERGRGNFPDRFSARQFPNYSSELNVNALLLGDSALYLCASSSLWGEGVSLHFGNGTRLTVT.

The rearrangement uses TRBV7-2 and TRBJ2-1, with D possibly TRBD1 on 6 matching bases. The CDR3 consists of 11 residues. Germline CDR1 reads SGHTA; CDR2 reads FQGNSA. The V and J ends lost 4 bases and 11 bases respectively, with 9 bases between them. CDR3: CASSYRDKQFF. In nucleotides, the CDR3 is TGTGCCAGCAGCTACCGGGACAAGCAGTTCTTC.

The chain recombines TRBV28 with TRBJ2-7; TRBD2 is a possible D gene (5 bases). The CDR3 runs 15 residues. The V gene's germline CDR1 is MDHEN and CDR2 SYDVKM. The germline V and J ends were trimmed by 3 bases and 0 bases, with 12 bases remaining between them. The CDR3 spells CASSFRGRSSYEQYF. CDR3 in DNA: TGTGCCAGCAGTTTCCGGGGTAGGAGCTCCTACGAGCAGTACTTC. Using reference TRBV28 and TRBJ2-7 for the parts outside the CDR3, the full variable domain is DVKVTQSSRYLVKRTGEKVFLECVQDMDHENMFWYRQDPGLGLRLIYFSYDVKMKEKGDIPEGYSVSREKKERFSLILESASTNQTSMYLCASSFRGRSSYEQYFGPGTRLTVT.

About this clone: Sequence at one end of the junction differs from germline and may be a read error. The chain joins TRBV10-2 to TRBJ1-6, with 7 nucleotides matching TRBD1. This CDR3 is 16 amino acids long. Germline lookup yields CDR1 WSHSY and CDR2 SAAADI. CDR3 residues: CASREPRTGYNSPLHF. CDR3 bases: TGCGCCAGCCGTGAACCCCGGACAGGATATAATTCACCCCTCCACTTT.

The chain joins TRBV4-2 to TRBJ2-7, with D unresolved. In germline, CDR1 is LGHNA, CDR2 YNFKEQ. The CDR3 has 15 residues. V lost 1 base, J lost 1 base, and 11 bases lay in between. The CDR3 region is CASSQGSRLSYEQYF. The CDR3, as DNA: TGTGCCAGCAGCCAAGGTTCCAGGTTATCCTACGAGCAGTACTTC.

Concerning this clone: At one boundary the junction diverges from the germline segment, which might be a read error. Other nucleotide sequences from this sample produce the same CDR3. The chain uses TRBV7-8 and TRBJ1-6, with 8 bases identical to TRBD1. CDR1 SGHVS and CDR2 FQNEAQ come from the germline V gene. The length of the CDR3 is 15 residues. DNA for the CDR3: TGTGCCAGCAGCTTAGTGACAGGGGATAATTCGCCCCTCCACTTT. This gives the protein CASSLVTGDNSPLHF.

This rearrangement joins TRBV5-1 to TRBJ1-6; D not certain. Germline V CDR1 and CDR2: SGHRS, YFSETQ. V was cut by 0 bases and J by 10 bases, with 14 bases left in between. This CDR3 contains 15 residues. In DNA form, the CDR3 reads TGCGCCAGCAGCTTGGAGTCCCAACTGCGGTCACCCCTCCACTTT. Its translation is CASSLESQLRSPLHF.

The rearrangement joins TRBV18 to TRBJ2-7, with 7 bases lining up with TRBD1. With V trimmed by 3 bases and J by 0 bases, 8 bases remained unmatched. Germline CDR1 reads KGHSH; CDR2 reads LQKENI. The CDR3 length is 16 residues. CDR3 protein: CASSPGDSPSSYEQYF. The CDR3, as DNA: TGTGCCAGCTCACCCGGGGACAGCCCTAGCTCCTACGAGCAGTACTTC.

This chain links TRBV30 with TRBJ1-1, with D possibly being TRBD1 (5 bases). CDR1 GTSNPN and CDR2 SVGIG come from the germline V gene (reference sequence). The V end lost 4 bases, the J end lost 7 bases, and 10 bases lay between the germline ends. The CDR3 extends over 11 amino acids. CDR3 in amino acids: CAWTDSIEAFF. DNA of the CDR3: TGTGCCTGGACAGACAGCATTGAAGCTTTCTTT.

This sequence joins TRBV6-5 and TRBJ1-6; tentatively, D is TRBD1 (5 bases). Germline CDR1 and CDR2: MNHEY and SVGAGI. Trimming took off 0 bases at V and 5 bases at J, with 11 bases between the two ends. The CDR3 runs 16 residues. The CDR3 DNA reads TGTGCCAGCAGTTACTCCATTGGGGGGAATAATTCACCCCTCCACTTT. Translated, it gives CASSYSIGGNNSPLHF.

The rearrangement uses TRBV10-1 and TRBJ2-5, with D uncertain. The V and J ends lost 4 bases and 0 bases respectively, with 6 bases between them. The CDR3 sequence is 13 residues long. Germline V gene lookup returns CDR1 WNHNN and CDR2 SYGVQD (reference sequence). CDR3 coding DNA: TGCGCCAGCAGTGTCGCGTACCAAGAGACCCAGTACTTC. Its translation: CASSVAYQETQYF.

Ten or more counts support this clone. V gene TRBV5-6 combines with J gene TRBJ1-2, with D unresolved. The CDR3 loop spans 15 amino acids. V was clipped by 5 bases and J by 2 bases, with 16 bases between them. In germline, CDR1 is SGHDT, CDR2 YYEEEE. The CDR3, as DNA: TGTGCCAGCAGTCTTGGAGGTGGGAAAAACTATGGCTACACCTTC. This encodes CASSLGGGKNYGYTF.

The rearrangement joins TRBV7-2 to TRBJ2-2; 7 bases fit TRBD1. This CDR3 has 16 residues. Germline V CDR1 and CDR2: SGHTA, FQGNSA. J was trimmed by 4 bases and V by 2 bases; bases with no gene match: 7. The CDR3 reads CASSLLSRGLTGELFF. DNA for the CDR3: TGTGCCAGCAGCTTATTGAGTAGGGGGCTCACCGGGGAGCTGTTTTTT.

The chain joins TRBV21-1 to TRBJ2-3; the D segment call TRBD2 is taken from the table without a DNA check. TRBV21-1 is described as a pseudogene. This CDR3 has 17 amino acids. The CDR3 DNA is TGTGCCAGCAGCAAAGGGGCGGGGAATTGGGGCACAGATACGCAGTATTTT. This codes for CASSKGAGNWGTDTQYF.

This clone came up a few times. The genes are TRBV7-9 and TRBJ1-2, with 8 bases fitting TRBD1. The CDR3 has 14 amino acids. Trimming cost V 5 bases and J 7 bases; bases outside gene matches: 9. The germline gives CDR1 SEHNR, CDR2 FQNEAQ (reference sequence). The CDR3 DNA sequence: TGTGCCAGCAGCACGGACAGGGTGTATGGTGGCTACACCTTC. This translates into CASSTDRVYGGYTF.